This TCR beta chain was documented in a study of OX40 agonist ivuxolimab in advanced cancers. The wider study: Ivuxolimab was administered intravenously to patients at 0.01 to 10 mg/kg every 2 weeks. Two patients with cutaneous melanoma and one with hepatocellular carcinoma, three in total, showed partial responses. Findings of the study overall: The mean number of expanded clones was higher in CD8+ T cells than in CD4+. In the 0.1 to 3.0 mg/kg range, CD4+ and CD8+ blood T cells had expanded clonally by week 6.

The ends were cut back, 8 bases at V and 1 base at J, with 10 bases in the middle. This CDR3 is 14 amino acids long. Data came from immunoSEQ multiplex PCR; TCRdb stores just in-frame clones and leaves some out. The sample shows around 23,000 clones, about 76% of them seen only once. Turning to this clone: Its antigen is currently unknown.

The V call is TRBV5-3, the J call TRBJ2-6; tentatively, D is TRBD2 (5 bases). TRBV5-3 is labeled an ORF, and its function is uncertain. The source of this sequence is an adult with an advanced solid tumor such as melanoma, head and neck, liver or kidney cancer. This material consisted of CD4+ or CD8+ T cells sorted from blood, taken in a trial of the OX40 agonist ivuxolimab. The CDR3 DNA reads TGTGCCAGCAGACGGGAATCTGGGGCCAACGTCCTGACTTTC. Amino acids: CASRRESGANVLTF.